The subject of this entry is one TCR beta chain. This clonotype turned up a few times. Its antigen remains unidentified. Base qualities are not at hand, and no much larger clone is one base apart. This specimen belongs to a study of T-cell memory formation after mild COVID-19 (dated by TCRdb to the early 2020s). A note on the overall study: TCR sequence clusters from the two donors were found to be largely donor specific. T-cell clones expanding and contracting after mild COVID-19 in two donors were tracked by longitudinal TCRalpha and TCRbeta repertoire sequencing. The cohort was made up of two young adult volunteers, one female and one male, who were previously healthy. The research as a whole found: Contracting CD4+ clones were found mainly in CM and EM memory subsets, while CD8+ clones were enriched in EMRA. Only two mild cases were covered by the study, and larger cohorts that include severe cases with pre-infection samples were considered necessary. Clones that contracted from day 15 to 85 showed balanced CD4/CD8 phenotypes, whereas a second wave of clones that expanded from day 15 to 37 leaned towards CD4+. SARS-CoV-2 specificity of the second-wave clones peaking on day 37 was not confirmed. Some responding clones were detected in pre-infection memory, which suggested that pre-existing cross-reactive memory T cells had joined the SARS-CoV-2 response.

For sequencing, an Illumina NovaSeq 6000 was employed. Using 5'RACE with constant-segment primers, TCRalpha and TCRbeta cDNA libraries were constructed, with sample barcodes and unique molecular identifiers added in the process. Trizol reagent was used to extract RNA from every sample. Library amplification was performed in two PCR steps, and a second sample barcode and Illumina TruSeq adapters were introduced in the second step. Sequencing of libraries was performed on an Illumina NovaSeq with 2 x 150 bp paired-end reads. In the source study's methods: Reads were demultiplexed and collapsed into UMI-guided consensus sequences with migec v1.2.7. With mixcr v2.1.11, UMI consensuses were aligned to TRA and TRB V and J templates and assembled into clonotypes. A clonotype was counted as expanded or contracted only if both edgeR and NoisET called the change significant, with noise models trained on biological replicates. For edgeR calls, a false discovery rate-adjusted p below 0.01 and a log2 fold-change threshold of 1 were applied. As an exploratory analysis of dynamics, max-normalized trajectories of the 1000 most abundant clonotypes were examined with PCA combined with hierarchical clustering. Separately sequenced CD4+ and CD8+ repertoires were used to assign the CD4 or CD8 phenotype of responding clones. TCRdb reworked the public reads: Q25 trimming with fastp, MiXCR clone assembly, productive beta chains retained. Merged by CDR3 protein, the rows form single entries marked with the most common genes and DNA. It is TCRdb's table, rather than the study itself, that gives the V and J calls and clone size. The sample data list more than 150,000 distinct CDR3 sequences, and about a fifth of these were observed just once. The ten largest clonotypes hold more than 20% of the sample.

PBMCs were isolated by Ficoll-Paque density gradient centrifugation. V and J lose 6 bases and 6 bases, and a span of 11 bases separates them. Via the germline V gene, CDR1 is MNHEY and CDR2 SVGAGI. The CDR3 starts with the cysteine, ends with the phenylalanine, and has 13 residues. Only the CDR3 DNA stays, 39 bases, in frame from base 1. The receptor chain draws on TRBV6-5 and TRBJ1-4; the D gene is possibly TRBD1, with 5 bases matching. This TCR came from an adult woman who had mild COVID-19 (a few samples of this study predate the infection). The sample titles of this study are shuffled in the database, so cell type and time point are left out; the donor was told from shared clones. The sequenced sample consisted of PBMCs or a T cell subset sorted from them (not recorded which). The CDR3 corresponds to CASSDGTDEKLFF. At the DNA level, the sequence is TGTGCCAGCAGCGATGGGACGGATGAAAAACTGTTTTTT.